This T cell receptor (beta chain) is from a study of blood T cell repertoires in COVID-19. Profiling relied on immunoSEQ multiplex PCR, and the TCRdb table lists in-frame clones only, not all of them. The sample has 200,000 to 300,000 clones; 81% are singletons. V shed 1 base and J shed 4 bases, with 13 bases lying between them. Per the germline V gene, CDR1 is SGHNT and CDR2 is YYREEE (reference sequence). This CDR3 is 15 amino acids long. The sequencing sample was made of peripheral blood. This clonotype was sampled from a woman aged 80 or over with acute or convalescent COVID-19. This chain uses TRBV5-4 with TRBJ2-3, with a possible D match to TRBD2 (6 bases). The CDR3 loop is CASSLRASDSDTQYF. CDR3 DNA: TGTGCCAGCAGCTTGAGGGCTAGCGATTCAGATACGCAGTATTTT.